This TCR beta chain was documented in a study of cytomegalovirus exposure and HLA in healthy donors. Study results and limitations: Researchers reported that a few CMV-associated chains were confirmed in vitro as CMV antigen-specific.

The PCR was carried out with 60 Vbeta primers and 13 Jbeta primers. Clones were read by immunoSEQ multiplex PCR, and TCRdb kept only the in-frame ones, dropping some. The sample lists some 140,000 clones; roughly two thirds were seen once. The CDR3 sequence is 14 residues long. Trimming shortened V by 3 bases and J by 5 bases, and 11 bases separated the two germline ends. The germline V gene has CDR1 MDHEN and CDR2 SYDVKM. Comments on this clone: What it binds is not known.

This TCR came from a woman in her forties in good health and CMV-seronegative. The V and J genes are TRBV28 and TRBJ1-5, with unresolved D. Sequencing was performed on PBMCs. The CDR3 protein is CASSLAPSDQPQHF. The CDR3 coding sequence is TGTGCCAGCAGTTTGGCCCCTTCCGATCAGCCCCAGCATTTT.